These T cell receptor beta chains were read from a single sample in a study of T cell repertoires in cytomegalovirus infection. Using its own MiXCR run on the reads, TCRdb lists one record per CDR3 protein. The sample yields approximately 550,000 distinct CDR3 sequences, 16% seen once. The sequenced sample was CD8+ T cells from PBMCs. These receptor sequences come from a human donor in good health (CMV status not recorded). Some clones in this sample may be carry-over from other donors' samples. Both conserved end residues are part of each CDR3. D genes are given only for firm matches. Rows may omit the clone size; those that give it use once, few, many or a size class.

cdr3_nt cdr3_aa v_call clone_size j_call d_call
TGTGCCAGTAGTACCTCGGACAACTCCTACAATGAGCAGTTCTTC CASSTSDNSYNEQFF TRBV19 many TRBJ2-1 .
TGCAGTGCTAGAGATCCCGGGACTAGCGGGAGCTTTTCCCAAGAGACCCAGTACTTC CSARDPGTSGSFSQETQYF TRBV20-1 few TRBJ2-5 TRBD2
TGTGCCAGCAGTTTAGAACAGGGAACAGATACGCAGTATTTT CASSLEQGTDTQYF TRBV27 . TRBJ2-3 .
TGTGCCACCAGCAGGATGGGACAGCCCCAAAAGCCCCAGCATTTT CATSRMGQPQKPQHF TRBV15 . TRBJ1-5 TRBD1
TGTGCCAGCAGCCCTCGGGGTGGGGAGACCCAGTACTTC CASSPRGGETQYF TRBV7-9 many TRBJ2-5 .
TGCAGTGCTAGAGCGGAAGCCTACGAGCAGTACTTC CSARAEAYEQYF TRBV20-1 few TRBJ2-7 .
TGTGCCAGCAGCCCCCGATTCACAGATACGCAGTATTTT CASSPRFTDTQYF TRBV7-9 . TRBJ2-3 .
TGCAGTGCTAGAGATCAGCATTTGAGGGAAAAGACCCAGTACTTC CSARDQHLREKTQYF TRBV20-1 few TRBJ2-5 .
TGTGCCAGCAGTTACCGGGCCCTGAACACTGAAGCTTTCTTT CASSYRALNTEAFF TRBV6-5 many TRBJ1-1 .
TGCGCCAGCAGCCAAAGTGCTTTAGCGGGGGGCACCTACGAGCAGTACTTC CASSQSALAGGTYEQYF TRBV4-1 many TRBJ2-7 TRBD2
TGTGCCAGTAGAGCCCGGGCCAAAGAGACCCAGTACTTC CASRARAKETQYF TRBV19 . TRBJ2-5 .
TGTGCCAGCAGCTCCGAAATGGGACTAGCGGAGGTGGGCGAGCAGTACTTC CASSSEMGLAEVGEQYF TRBV5-6 . TRBJ2-7 TRBD2
TGTGCCAGCAGTACCCGCAGCGGGAGGGCTTACGAGCAGTACTTC CASSTRSGRAYEQYF TRBV28 . TRBJ2-7 TRBD2
TGTGCCAGCAGCAAAGAGGGGTGGGGGCGCAAAGGCTACACCTTC CASSKEGWGRKGYTF TRBV7-2 many TRBJ1-2 .
TGTGCCAGCAGTTTAGAGGGGGGGGAAGGCTACACCTTC CASSLEGGEGYTF TRBV12-3/TRBV12-4 many TRBJ1-2 .
TGTGCCAGCAGCTTGGGGGCGTCCCAGCATTTT CASSLGASQHF TRBV5-8 few TRBJ1-5 .
TGTGCCAGCAGTTTGGGAAAGACAGGGGGCAGGTCCGGGGAGCTGTTTTTT CASSLGKTGGRSGELFF TRBV12-3/TRBV12-4 many TRBJ2-2 TRBD1
TGTGCCAGCATTGACACCGAAGTAGGGGAAAAACTGTTTTTT CASIDTEVGEKLFF TRBV6-1 . TRBJ1-4 .
TGTGCCAGCAGCCAAGATCCCCGTTGGGGCACTGAAGCTTTCTTT CASSQDPRWGTEAFF TRBV4-2 . TRBJ1-1 .
TGTGCCAGCTCTTCCTTAGCGGGAGTGTACGAGCAGTACTTC CASSSLAGVYEQYF TRBV7-8 many TRBJ2-7 TRBD2
TGTGCCAGCAGCCACCCCGAGGTTGGAAACACCATATATTTT CASSHPEVGNTIYF TRBV4-2 . TRBJ1-3 .
TGTGCCAGCTATGATACTCTGACAGGGCCCTACGAGCAGTACTTC CASYDTLTGPYEQYF TRBV6-1 many TRBJ2-7 TRBD1
TGCGCCAGCAGAGATCGGACAGGGGAGGGGGATGAAGCTTTCTTT CASRDRTGEGDEAFF TRBV4-1 many TRBJ1-1 TRBD1
TGTGCCAGTGGATCCAGGGATGGCGGCAATCAGCCCCAGCATTTT CASGSRDGGNQPQHF TRBV19 . TRBJ1-5 .
TGTGCCAGCAGTTTCGGGGATGGCAGGGGAGTTGAGCAGTTCTTC CASSFGDGRGVEQFF TRBV27 few TRBJ2-1 .
TGTGCCATCAGACTGACTAGCGGGAGTGGCAATGAGCAGTTCTTC CAIRLTSGSGNEQFF TRBV10-3 few TRBJ2-1 TRBD2
TGTGCCACCAGTGATATGGGGGGCTACACCTTC CATSDMGGYTF TRBV24-1 . TRBJ1-2 .
TGTGCCAGCAGACCGGGACTAGCGGGAGCAAGTGATACGCAGTATTTT CASRPGLAGASDTQYF TRBV6-1 many TRBJ2-3 TRBD2
TGCAGTGCCGACCCCCCCCCGGGTAGGAGCGGGCACTACGAGCAGTACTTC CSADPPPGRSGHYEQYF TRBV20-1 . TRBJ2-7 .
TGCAGCGTTGAGGGCGACGGTTCCTACAATGAGCAGTTCTTC CSVEGDGSYNEQFF TRBV29-1 . TRBJ2-1 .
TGTGCCAGCAGTTGGGGGATGACTGAAGCTTTCTTT CASSWGMTEAFF TRBV6-6 many TRBJ1-1 .
TGTGCCAGCAGCTTAGGCCTAGGTTCACCCCTCCACTTT CASSLGLGSPLHF TRBV7-8 many TRBJ1-6 .
TGTGCCAGCAGTTCGGATACCGGACAGGGGCTAACCTACGAGCAGTACTTC CASSSDTGQGLTYEQYF TRBV27 many TRBJ2-7 TRBD1
TGTGCCACCAGCAGAGATCCCTTTCAGGGGGGAACTGAAGCTTTCTTT CATSRDPFQGGTEAFF TRBV15 few TRBJ1-1 TRBD1
TGTGCCAGCAGCGCGGGACAAAGAAATGAAAAACTGTTTTTT CASSAGQRNEKLFF TRBV9 . TRBJ1-4 .
TGTGCCAGCGCTTTTGGGAATGAGCAGTTCTTC CASAFGNEQFF TRBV12-3/TRBV12-4 many TRBJ2-1 .
TGTGCCAGCAGTTTTAGCGGGACCCCCTACGAGCAGTACTTC CASSFSGTPYEQYF TRBV27 . TRBJ2-7 TRBD2
TGTGCCACCCGGTGGGGCGACGAGCAGTACTTC CATRWGDEQYF TRBV19 many TRBJ2-7 .
TGTGCCAGCAGTGCGCCGACAGGGGAGAACACTGAAGCTTTCTTT CASSAPTGENTEAFF TRBV2 many TRBJ1-1 TRBD1
TGTGCCAGCAGCGGGAGGGAACAGCTGTACGAGCAGTACTTC CASSGREQLYEQYF TRBV7-9 many TRBJ2-7 TRBD2
TGTGCCAGCTCACCCGGATCAGGGGGCGTCGACAATGAGCAGTTCTTC CASSPGSGGVDNEQFF TRBV18 few TRBJ2-1 TRBD1
TGTGCCAGCAGTCGAGGGGGACCGGGACTGAACTATGGCTACACCTTC CASSRGGPGLNYGYTF TRBV6-5 many TRBJ1-2 .